The 30 T cell receptor beta chains reported below all come from one sample, sequenced in a study of regulatory T cells in long-lasting Graves disease. The time point here: newly diagnosed GD, antithyroid drugs for less than 3 months. RNA from PBMCs was the source of the TCR library. Arm-PCR of CDR3 regions and iRepertoire HTBI primers were the basis on which TCR beta libraries were built. TCRdb itself ran the multiplex PCR reads through MiXCR, one entry per CDR3 protein. The sample lists more than 450,000 distinct CDR3 sequences, 12% seen once, with almost 9% in the top ten. The same data also contributed to another study, on T cells in Graves' hyperthyroidism and ophthalmopathy.

The sequencing used peripheral blood mononuclear cells (PBMCs), collected at new diagnosis, from a patient treated with antithyroid drugs. All receptors come from a young woman with Graves disease.

This clonotype was seen many times. The V gene is TRBV11-3, the J gene TRBJ2-1; 15 nucleotides align to TRBD2. The CDR3 loop spans 17 amino acids. Germline assignment: CDR1 SGHNT and CDR2 YENEEA. Trimming cost V 5 bases and J 7 bases; bases outside gene matches: 9. CDR3 DNA sequence: TGTGCCAGCAGCCCATGGACTAGCGGGAGGGCCAAAAATGAGCAGTTCTTC. Translating gives CASSPWTSGRAKNEQFF. Combining the CDR3 with reference TRBV11-3 and TRBJ2-1 gives the whole variable domain EAGVVQSPRYKIIEKKQPVAFWCNPISGHNTLYWYLQNLGQGPELLIRYENEEAVDDSQLPKDRFSAERLKGVDSTLKIQPAELGDSAVYLCASSPWTSGRAKNEQFFGPGTRLTVL.

The gene calls are TRBV30 and TRBJ2-7; 10 positions match TRBD2. V was clipped by 4 bases and J by 7 bases; unmatched bases: 7. The CDR3 contains 13 residues. The germline V gene has CDR1 GTSNPN and CDR2 SVGIG (reference sequence). CDR3 loop: CAWIASGSGEQYF. The CDR3 bases are TGTGCCTGGATCGCTAGCGGGAGTGGTGAGCAGTACTTC.

This clonotype was seen many times. The rearrangement joins TRBV7-9 to TRBJ2-1; the D gene is possibly TRBD2 (5 bases). Trimming removed 5 bases from V and 12 bases from J, with 11 bases in between. The CDR3 consists of 11 residues. The germline V gene has CDR1 SEHNR and CDR2 FQNEAQ (reference sequence). The CDR3 coding sequence is TGTGCCAGCAGCCTCGACTATGTGCAGTTCTTC. Its protein product is CASSLDYVQFF. Filled out from reference TRBV7-9 and TRBJ2-1, the complete variable domain reads DTGVSQNPRHKITKRGQNVTFRCDPISEHNRLYWYRQTLGQGPEFLTYFQNEAQLEKSRLLSDRFSAERPKGSFSTLEIQRTEQGDSAMYLCASSLDYVQFFGPGTRLTVL.

The genes are TRBV5-1 and TRBJ2-6, with D possibly TRBD2 on 6 matching bases. V lost 3 bases and J 3 bases, leaving 19 bases between the germline ends. This CDR3 has 18 residues. Germline values: CDR1 SGHRS, CDR2 YFSETQ. CDR3 bases: TGCGCCAGCAGCTCCATGGGGGGTCCATCGGGTGGGGCCAACGTCCTGACTTTC. Translation: CASSSMGGPSGGANVLTF.

This clonotype has a count of ten or more. Relative to the germline gene, one junction end is altered; a read error may explain this. The chain links TRBV11-3 to TRBJ2-1; a weak D match, TRBD1 (5 bases). The CDR3 consists of 16 residues. Germline V gene sequence: CDR1 SGHNT, CDR2 YENEEA. CDR3 sequence reads: CASSPGQGRTYNEQFF. CDR3 DNA sequence: TGCGCCAGCAGCCCCGGGCAGGGTAGAACCTACAATGAGCAGTTCTTC. Complete variable domain (other parts from reference TRBV11-3 and TRBJ2-1): EAGVVQSPRYKIIEKKQPVAFWCNPISGHNTLYWYLQNLGQGPELLIRYENEEAVDDSQLPKDRFSAERLKGVDSTLKIQPAELGDSAVYLCASSPGQGRTYNEQFFGPGTRLTVL.

This clonotype was seen at least ten times. The rearrangement uses TRBV28 and TRBJ2-1; 9 bases line up with TRBD1. The CDR3 contains 14 residues. CDR1 is MDHEN and CDR2 is SYDVKM in the germline V gene. Trimming cost V 6 bases and J 4 bases; bases outside gene matches: 4. CDR3 region: CASRWGQGYNEQFF. The DNA of the CDR3 is TGTGCCAGCAGGTGGGGACAGGGTTACAATGAGCAGTTCTTC.

There are a few counts of this clonotype. V is TRBV9 and J is TRBJ2-1, with D tentatively TRBD2 (6 bases). There are 15 residues in the CDR3. Trimming removed 0 bases from V and 3 bases from J, with 10 bases in between. Germline CDR1 SGDLS, CDR2 YYNGEE. DNA for the CDR3: TGTGCCAGCAGCGTAGGGGGTAGCGGCTACAATGAGCAGTTCTTC. It specifies CASSVGGSGYNEQFF.

This clonotype was seen repeatedly, ten times or more. This chain links TRBV6-1 with TRBJ1-6; tentative D call: TRBD1 (5 bases). Trimming shortened V by 7 bases and J by 7 bases, and 23 bases separated the two germline ends. The germline V gene encodes CDR1 MNHNS and CDR2 SASEGT. This CDR3 has 17 amino acids. CDR3: CASMFRIGARANSPLHF. The CDR3 bases are TGTGCCAGCATGTTTCGGATTGGGGCTCGGGCCAATTCACCCCTCCACTTT.

V gene TRBV4-1 combines with J gene TRBJ2-5; possible D gene TRBD2, 7 bases. The CDR3 spans 14 residues. The V and J ends lost 1 base and 5 bases respectively, with 11 bases between them. Germline CDR1 and CDR2: MGHRA and YSYEKL. The CDR3 DNA is TGCGCCAGCAGCCAAGGCGGGGGCGTCGAGACCCAGTACTTC. The encoded protein is CASSQGGGVETQYF.

This sequence joins TRBV20-1 and TRBJ2-7; 12 bases are a match to TRBD1. Germline CDR1 is DFQATT and CDR2 is SNEGSKA (reference sequence). After removal of 0 bases from V and 2 bases from J, the junction contained 8 bases not matched to a gene. The CDR3 loop spans 17 amino acids. CDR3 loop: CSARDYKGDRGPYEQYF. The CDR3 nucleotides are TGCAGTGCTAGAGATTACAAGGGGGACAGGGGGCCCTACGAGCAGTACTTC.

At least ten counts were recorded for this clonotype. The V gene is TRBV12-3 or TRBV12-4, the J gene TRBJ1-3; D gene ambiguous. Trimming removed 4 bases at V and 0 bases at J, with 7 bases between. CDR3 length equals 14 residues. The CDR3 here is CASSWVNSGNTIYF. The CDR3, as DNA: TGTGCCAGCAGTTGGGTTAACTCTGGAAACACCATATATTTT.

This clonotype was recorded a few times. CDR3 sequence reads: CASSSLLQRERADTQYF. The CDR3 coding sequence is TGTGCCAGCAGCTCCCTACTTCAGCGGGAGAGGGCAGATACGCAGTATTTT. This chain connects TRBV13 to TRBJ2-3; 8 nucleotides agree with TRBD2. The junction had 13 bases not matched to a gene; V was cut back by 4 bases and J by 4 bases. The CDR3 runs to 17 residues. In germline, CDR1 is PRHDT, CDR2 FYEKMQ (reference sequence).

This clonotype was counted once. The rearrangement uses TRBV28 and TRBJ1-1; 10 bases match TRBD1. This CDR3 spans 15 amino acids. Germline trimming cut 4 bases from V and 5 bases from J; bases unmatched to any gene: 7. Germline V gene sequence: CDR1 MDHEN, CDR2 SYDVKM. Written as DNA, the CDR3 is TGTGCCAGCAGTTCTGTGGGACAGGGGACGACTGAAGCTTTCTTT. Encoded protein: CASSSVGQGTTEAFF.

This clonotype was recorded a few times. V is TRBV5-5 and J is TRBJ2-5; 9 bases fit TRBD2. Germline V CDR1 and CDR2: SGHKS, YYEKEE (reference sequence). The CDR3 has 16 amino acids. V dropped 0 bases and J dropped 2; count of bases not matched to a gene: 5. CDR3 nucleotides: TGTGCCAGCAGCTTGGTCCGACTAGCGGAACAAGAGACCCAGTACTTC. Amino acid sequence: CASSLVRLAEQETQYF. The full variable domain, its missing parts supplied by reference TRBV5-5 and TRBJ2-5, is DAGVTQSPTHLIKTRGQQVTLRCSPISGHKSVSWYQQVLGQGPQFIFQYYEKEERGRGNFPDRFSARQFPNYSSELNVNALLLGDSALYLCASSLVRLAEQETQYFGPGTRLLVL.

The sample holds a few counts of this clonotype. This rearrangement joins TRBV6-1 to TRBJ2-7; 9 bases agree with TRBD2. CDR3 length equals 15 residues. CDR1 and CDR2 from the germline V gene are MNHNS and SASEGT. J lost 2 bases, V lost 5 bases, and 7 bases had no gene match. The CDR3 protein is CASSRAGGRPYEQYF. CDR3 DNA: TGTGCCAGCAGTAGGGCGGGAGGGCGCCCCTACGAGCAGTACTTC.

This clonotype was recorded many times. CDR3 sequence (DNA): TGTGCCAGCAGCGTAGGAGCTACGACTAGCGGGAGTATGTACGAGCAGTACTTC. Its protein product is CASSVGATTSGSMYEQYF. V is TRBV9 and J is TRBJ2-7, with TRBD2 matching over 12 bases. This CDR3 has 18 amino acids. Looked up from germline, CDR1 is SGDLS and CDR2 is YYNGEE. Losses at the gene ends were 0 bases for V and 4 bases for J; bases not matched to a gene: 11. The variable domain in full, completed from reference TRBV9 and TRBJ2-7, reads DSGVTQTPKHLITATGQRVTLRCSPRSGDLSVYWYQQSLDQGLQFLIQYYNGEERAKGNILERFSAQQFPDLHSELNLSSLELGDSALYFCASSVGATTSGSMYEQYFGPGTRLTVT.

The chain joins TRBV19 to TRBJ2-3, with 11 bases fitting TRBD1. V lost 4 bases, J lost 3 bases, and 6 bases stayed unmatched. Germline CDR1 and CDR2: LNHDA and SQIVND (reference sequence). This CDR3 is built from 16 residues. CDR3 residues: CASSNSRDRGTDTQYF. Here the CDR3 DNA reads TGTGCCAGTAGTAACAGCCGGGACAGGGGGACAGATACGCAGTATTTT.

This clonotype has a count of ten or more. This chain uses TRBV2 with TRBJ1-4, with a weak D call TRBD1 (5 bases). The CDR3 runs to 15 residues. From germline, CDR1 is SNHLY and CDR2 FYNNEI. V lost 2 bases, J lost 3 bases, and 10 bases lay in between. CDR3 bases: TGTGCCAGCAGTGAATGGCAGGGACCTAATGAAAAACTGTTTTTT. It encodes CASSEWQGPNEKLFF.

The chain carries TRBV18 and TRBJ2-7; D remains unclear. This CDR3 has 14 residues. Trimming shortened V by 2 bases and J by 3 bases, and 11 bases separated the two germline ends. In germline, CDR1 is KGHSH, CDR2 LQKENI. CDR3 protein: CASSPVPVGYEQYF. Written as DNA, the CDR3 is TGTGCCAGCTCACCAGTTCCGGTGGGCTACGAGCAGTACTTC.

This clonotype was found many times. The rearrangement uses TRBV11-2 and TRBJ2-5; TRBD2 is a possible D gene (6 bases). Trimming removed 0 bases at V and 3 bases at J, with 11 bases between. This CDR3 is built from 15 residues. CDR1 SGHAT and CDR2 FQNNGV come from the germline V gene. The CDR3 here is CASSLEWTGEETQYF. CDR3 DNA: TGTGCCAGCAGCTTAGAGTGGACGGGAGAAGAGACCCAGTACTTC.

CDR3 amino acids: CASSLGLRGSPYEQYF. CDR3 coding DNA: TGTGCCAGCAGTTTAGGGTTAAGGGGTTCCCCGTACGAGCAGTACTTC. The J gene is TRBJ2-7, the V gene TRBV12-3 or TRBV12-4, with D perhaps matching TRBD1 (5 bases). The CDR3 sequence is 16 residues long. Trimming shortened V by 1 base and J by 4 bases, and 17 bases separated the two germline ends.

This clonotype showed up many times. The rearrangement uses TRBV19 and TRBJ1-5, with D unclear. The CDR3 has 16 residues. Trimming removed 7 bases from V and 0 bases from J, with 16 bases in between. Germline-derived CDR1 and CDR2 are LNHDA and SQIVND (reference sequence). The CDR3 DNA reads as TGTGCCAGTACTCGTGGCAGAGAATTTAGCAATCAGCCCCAGCATTTT. It translates to CASTRGREFSNQPQHF.

Note on this clonotype: A much larger clone is a single base away; this may be a read error. The chain recombines TRBV29-1 with TRBJ2-1; D not resolved. Germline lookup yields CDR1 SQVTM and CDR2 ANQGSEA. The CDR3 contains 12 residues. The CDR3 is CGVAGVDNEQFF. CDR3 sequence (DNA): TGCGGCGTTGCCGGTGTAGACAATGAGCAGTTCTTC.

This clonotype has a handful of counts. The chain is built from TRBV5-1 and TRBJ2-1; the D is unclear. This CDR3 has 15 residues. The V and J ends lost 3 bases and 7 bases respectively, with 17 bases between them. Looked up from germline, CDR1 is SGHRS and CDR2 is YFSETQ. This CDR3 reads CASSYQQPAGNEQFF. The CDR3 coding sequence is TGCGCCAGCAGCTACCAACAGCCCGCTGGAAATGAGCAGTTCTTC.

V and J are TRBV27 and TRBJ2-1; 8 nucleotides agree with TRBD2. The length of the CDR3 is 13 residues. Germline CDR1 reads MNHEY; CDR2 reads SMNVEV (reference sequence). The V and J ends lost 11 bases and 5 bases, in that order; junction bases with no gene match: 8. CDR3 DNA: TGTGCCGGCGGGGGGACAAGAAACAATGAGCAGTTCTTC. It yields the protein CAGGGTRNNEQFF.

This clonotype was observed many times. V gene TRBV30 combines with J gene TRBJ2-2; D gene ambiguous. This CDR3 has 13 residues. The germline V gene has CDR1 GTSNPN and CDR2 SVGIG (reference sequence). Deletions cut 1 base from V and 6 bases from J, with 9 bases between. The CDR3 coding sequence is TGTGCCTGGAGTGCATCCCGAGCCGGGGAGCTGTTTTTT. Its translation: CAWSASRAGELFF. The full variable domain, completed using reference TRBV30 and TRBJ2-2, is SQTIHQWPATLVQPVGSPLSLECTVEGTSNPNLYWYRQAAGRGLQLLFYSVGIGQISSEVPQNLSASRPQDRQFILSSKKLLLSDSGFYLCAWSASRAGELFFGEGSRLTVL.

This clonotype showed up many times. This chain connects TRBV12-3 or TRBV12-4 to TRBJ1-5; D is uncertain. This CDR3 spans 14 amino acids. Between the trimmed V and J ends, which lost 3 bases and 0 bases, there was a span of 6 bases. The CDR3 DNA follows: TGTGCCAGCAGTTTCACAAATAGCAATCAGCCCCAGCATTTT. This encodes CASSFTNSNQPQHF.

The chain has TRBV9 and TRBJ2-7, with D perhaps matching TRBD2 (5 bases). Germline V gene sequence: CDR1 SGDLS, CDR2 YYNGEE. Trimming removed 0 bases at V and 2 bases at J, with 12 bases between. CDR3 length equals 15 residues. DNA of the CDR3: TGTGCCAGCAGCGTAGGCGGTAGCGCTACCTACGAGCAGTACTTC. Translating gives CASSVGGSATYEQYF.

This clonotype was seen more than once but under ten times. V usage is TRBV18 and J usage is TRBJ2-1; 12 positions match TRBD1. V gave up 4 bases and J gave up 8 bases; unmatched junction bases: 9. Germline loops: CDR1 KGHSH, CDR2 LQKENI. CDR3 length: 16 amino acids. In DNA, the CDR3 is TGTGCCAGCTCACTGCCCGGGACAGGGGGCGGGGATGAGCAGTTCTTC. Amino acids: CASSLPGTGGGDEQFF.

This clonotype was detected a few times. The chain is built from TRBV27 and TRBJ2-6; a weak D match, TRBD2 (5 bases). The germline V and J ends were trimmed by 6 bases and 0 bases, with 15 bases remaining between them. Germline V gene lookup returns CDR1 MNHEY and CDR2 SMNVEV (reference sequence). The length of the CDR3 is 17 residues. CDR3 protein: CASSPLGASSGANVLTF. In nucleotides, the CDR3 is TGTGCCAGCAGCCCCTTGGGAGCTAGCTCTGGGGCCAACGTCCTGACTTTC.